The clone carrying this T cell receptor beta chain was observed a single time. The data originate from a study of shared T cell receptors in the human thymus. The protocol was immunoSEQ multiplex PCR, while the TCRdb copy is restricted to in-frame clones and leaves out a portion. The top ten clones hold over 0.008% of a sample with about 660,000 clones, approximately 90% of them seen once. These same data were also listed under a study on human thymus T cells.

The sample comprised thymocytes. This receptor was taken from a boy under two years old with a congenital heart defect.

CDR3 nucleotide sequence: TGTGCCAGCAGCTGTCCGGGACAGGGGCGACCTGGGTCTGGAAACACCATATATTTT. Translated: CASSCPGQGRPGSGNTIYF. The chain joins TRBV7-2 to TRBJ1-3; TRBD1 agrees at 10 bases. The germline CDR1 and CDR2 sequences are SGHTA and FQGNSA. Trimming at V came to 4 bases and at J to 1 base, leaving 13 bases not matched to a gene. There are 19 residues in the CDR3.